Below, 20 T cell receptor beta chains from the same sample are listed, as sequenced in a study of blood T cell repertoires in COVID-19. Profiling relied on immunoSEQ multiplex PCR, and the TCRdb table lists in-frame clones only, not all of them. The data hold fewer than 150,000 clones, with about nine tenths observed a single time. The sample consisted of peripheral blood. The receptors derive from a human donor in a cohort sampled during active COVID-19.

V and J are TRBV10-3 and TRBJ2-1; 10 bases agree with TRBD2. V shed 8 bases and J 6 bases; nucleotides not matched to a gene: 10. There are 15 residues in the CDR3. CDR1 and CDR2 from the germline V gene are ENHRY and SYGVKD. Here the CDR3 reads CAIATKLAGRNEQFF. CDR3 sequence (DNA): TGTGCCATCGCGACGAAACTAGCGGGACGCAATGAGCAGTTCTTC.

This chain joins TRBV19 and TRBJ2-7; TRBD2 agrees at 7 bases. This CDR3 has 15 amino acids. V trimming: 0 bases; J trimming: 4 bases; junction bases outside the gene matches: 6. Germline CDR1 reads LNHDA; CDR2 reads SQIVND (reference sequence). The CDR3 bases are TGTGCCAGTAGTATAGATCTAAGCGGGACTTACGAGCAGTACTTC. This gives the protein CASSIDLSGTYEQYF.

This chain uses TRBV5-6 with TRBJ1-6; D is perhaps TRBD1 (5 bases). CDR3 size: 13 residues. Germline V gives CDR1 SGHDT, CDR2 YYEEEE. Trimming cost V 4 bases and J 10 bases, with 12 bases left between them. CDR3 DNA sequence: TGTGCCAGCAGCGCAGCAGGGTTGTCACCCCTCCACTTT. Its protein is CASSAAGLSPLHF.

The chain carries TRBV10-3 and TRBJ1-6; 8 bases are a match to TRBD1. Germline V gene lookup returns CDR1 ENHRY and CDR2 SYGVKD. CDR3 size: 14 residues. With V trimmed by 6 bases and J by 8 bases, 6 bases remained unmatched. CDR3 protein: CAIRLTGEDSPLHF. The CDR3 DNA reads as TGTGCCATCAGACTGACAGGGGAGGATTCACCCCTCCACTTT.

The gene calls are TRBV6-1 and TRBJ1-1; D is uncertain. CDR1 and CDR2 from the germline V gene are MNHNS and SASEGT. The CDR3 has 13 amino acids. Between the trimmed V and J ends, which lost 3 bases and 4 bases, there was a span of 9 bases. The CDR3 protein is CASSETRGTEAFF. CDR3 bases: TGTGCCAGCAGTGAGACGCGAGGCACTGAAGCTTTCTTT.

This rearrangement joins TRBV4-1 to TRBJ2-2; 12 bases map to TRBD2. V lost 1 base and J lost 0; bases outside the gene matches: 3. This CDR3 has 18 residues. Germline V gene data show CDR1 as MGHRA and CDR2 as YSYEKL. CDR3 sequence: CASSQGLAGAANTGELFF. For the CDR3, the DNA is TGCGCCAGCAGCCAAGGACTAGCGGGAGCCGCGAACACCGGGGAGCTGTTTTTT.

J is TRBJ1-1 and V is TRBV19; a weak D match, TRBD1 (6 bases). Germline V gene lookup returns CDR1 LNHDA and CDR2 SQIVND (reference sequence). The CDR3 sequence is 13 residues long. V gave up 6 bases and J gave up 3 bases, with 11 bases separating them. The CDR3 bases are TGTGCCAGTAGCGGGGGGCTCGACACTGAAGCTTTCTTT. Translated, it gives CASSGGLDTEAFF.

This clone was seen many times. The chain links TRBV3-1 (or the pseudogene TRBV3-2) to TRBJ1-4; a weak D match, TRBD1 (6 bases). CDR3 size: 15 residues. V lost 5 bases to trimming and J lost 11 bases, with 21 bases between them. Per germline, CDR1 LGHDT and CDR2 YNNKEL (reference sequence). CDR3 loop: CASSTSEAGVEKLFF. CDR3 nucleotide sequence: TGTGCCAGCAGCACGAGCGAGGCAGGGGTTGAGAAACTGTTTTTT.

This clone was seen a handful of times. The chain couples TRBV7-9 to TRBJ2-7; the D is unclear. The CDR3 runs 13 residues. Germline V gene data show CDR1 as SEHNR and CDR2 as FQNEAQ (reference sequence). V was clipped by 3 bases and J by 3 bases, with 9 bases between them. The CDR3 spells CASSLNADYEQYF. The DNA of the CDR3 is TGTGCCAGCAGCTTGAACGCAGACTACGAGCAGTACTTC.

The rearrangement joins TRBV19 to TRBJ1-2; no definite D call. Per germline, CDR1 LNHDA and CDR2 SQIVND (reference sequence). The V end lost 7 bases, the J end lost 1 base, and 25 bases lay between the germline ends. The CDR3 is made up of 18 amino acids. CDR3 DNA sequence: TGTGCCAGTACCTCACCCGGGATTGTCAGGAGACATAACTATGGCTACACCTTC. Its protein product is CASTSPGIVRRHNYGYTF.

V is TRBV7-2 and J is TRBJ2-3; D unresolved. The CDR3 is 12 residues long. V was cut by 5 bases and J by 3 bases, with 6 bases left in between. Per germline, CDR1 SGHTA and CDR2 FQGNSA. CDR3 region: CASSDWTDTQYF. CDR3 DNA: TGTGCCAGCAGCGACTGGACAGATACGCAGTATTTT.

On this clone: Other DNA sequences from this sample encode an identical CDR3 as well. The V gene is TRBV9, the J gene TRBJ2-7, with D hard to call. The CDR3 is made up of 14 amino acids. V lost 0 bases, J lost 0 bases, and 7 bases lay in between. Germline V gene data show CDR1 as SGDLS and CDR2 as YYNGEE. The CDR3 spells CASSVGPGSYEQYF. CDR3 nucleotides: TGTGCCAGCAGCGTAGGCCCAGGCTCCTACGAGCAGTACTTC.

The chain has TRBV3-1 (or the pseudogene TRBV3-2) and TRBJ1-2; no firm D call. The length of the CDR3 is 15 residues. CDR1 is LGHDT, CDR2 YNNKEL, per germline (reference sequence). Trimming left V 1 base short and J 8 bases short, with 17 bases between. The CDR3, as DNA: TGTGCCAGCAGCCAAGGGGCCAGGCCCCCCGCCGGCTACACCTTC. This sequence encodes CASSQGARPPAGYTF.

The chain uses TRBV7-9 and TRBJ1-1, with 7 bases that match TRBD1. CDR1 is SEHNR, CDR2 FQNEAQ, per germline (reference sequence). With V trimmed by 4 bases and J by 1 base, 0 bases remained unmatched. The CDR3 is made up of 13 amino acids. The CDR3 loop reads CASSWTGNTEAFF. In DNA form, the CDR3 reads TGTGCCAGCAGCTGGACAGGGAACACTGAAGCTTTCTTT.

The chain links TRBV2 to TRBJ1-5, with 11 positions matching TRBD1. The germline V gene has CDR1 SNHLY and CDR2 FYNNEI. The CDR3 covers 14 residues. After removal of 6 bases from V and 7 bases from J, the junction contained 5 bases not matched to a gene. The CDR3 loop is CASSGDRGKQPQHF. In DNA form, the CDR3 reads TGTGCCAGCAGCGGGGACAGGGGGAAGCAGCCCCAGCATTTT.

The chain recombines TRBV14 with TRBJ1-2; D unclear. Per germline, CDR1 SGHDN and CDR2 FVKESK. The CDR3 has 13 amino acids. The V and J ends lost 2 bases and 2 bases respectively, with 6 bases between them. CDR3 protein: CASSQTFNYGYTF. CDR3 sequence (DNA): TGTGCCAGCAGCCAAACATTCAACTATGGCTACACCTTC. The full variable domain, with the rest looked up from reference TRBV14 and TRBJ1-2, is EAGVTQFPSHSVIEKGQTVTLRCDPISGHDNLYWYRRVMGKEIKFLLHFVKESKQDESGMPNNRFLAERTGGTYSTLKVQPAELEDSGVYFCASSQTFNYGYTFGSGTRLTVV.

In DNA form, the CDR3 reads TGTGCCAGCAAGCGGTACGAGCAGTACTTC. Translating it yields CASKRYEQYF. V usage is TRBV6-5 and J usage is TRBJ2-7; possibly TRBD2 for D (5 bases). The germline V gene has CDR1 MNHEY and CDR2 SVGAGI. Trimming cost V 7 bases and J 4 bases, with 5 bases left between them. The CDR3 has 10 residues.

This chain connects TRBV5-8 to TRBJ2-7; D ambiguous. CDR1 is SGHTS and CDR2 is YDEGEE in the germline V gene. Trimming pared 6 bases from V and 4 bases from J, leaving 20 bases between. The CDR3 spans 15 residues. CDR3 sequence reads: CASTMYDLVVYEQYF. The CDR3 DNA reads TGTGCCAGCACCATGTATGATCTAGTCGTTTACGAGCAGTACTTC. The entire variable domain, with the rest obtained from reference TRBV5-8 and TRBJ2-7, is as follows: EAGVTQSPTHLIKTRGQQATLRCSPISGHTSVYWYQQALGLGLQFLLWYDEGEERNRGNFPPRFSGRQFPNYSSELNVNALELEDSALYLCASTMYDLVVYEQYFGPGTRLTVT.

The CDR3 nucleotides are TGTGCCATCAGTGAGTCTGGCCGTGGCGGGACTGAAGCTTTCTTT. Translation gives CAISESGRGGTEAFF. The chain links TRBV10-3 to TRBJ1-1, with unresolved D. The CDR3 sequence is 15 residues long. Germline V gene lookup returns CDR1 ENHRY and CDR2 SYGVKD. V lost 0 bases, J lost 5 bases, and 13 bases lay in between.

The gene calls are TRBV6-5 and TRBJ1-2; 8 nucleotides line up with TRBD1. The CDR3 spans 14 residues. J gave up 8 bases and V 6 bases, and 11 bases lay outside the gene matches. The V gene's germline CDR1 is MNHEY and CDR2 SVGAGI. The CDR3 region is CASRGDRSPGGYTF. Here the CDR3 DNA reads TGTGCCAGCAGAGGGGACAGGTCGCCTGGGGGCTACACCTTC.